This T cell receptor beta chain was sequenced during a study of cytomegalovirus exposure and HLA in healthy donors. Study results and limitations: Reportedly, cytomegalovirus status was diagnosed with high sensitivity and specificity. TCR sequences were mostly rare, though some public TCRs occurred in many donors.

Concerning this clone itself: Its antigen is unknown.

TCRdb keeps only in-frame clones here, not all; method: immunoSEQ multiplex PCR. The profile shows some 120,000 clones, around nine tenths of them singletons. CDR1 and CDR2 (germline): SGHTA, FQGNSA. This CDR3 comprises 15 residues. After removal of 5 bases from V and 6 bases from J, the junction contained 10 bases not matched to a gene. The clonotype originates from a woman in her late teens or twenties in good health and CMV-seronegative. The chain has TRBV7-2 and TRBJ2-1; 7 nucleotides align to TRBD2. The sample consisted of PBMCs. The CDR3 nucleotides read TGTGCCAGCAGCCTAGAGGGGACTATCGTCAATGAGCAGTTCTTC. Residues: CASSLEGTIVNEQFF.